A single sample is the source of the 16 T cell receptor beta chains below, sequenced in a study of post-analysis software for immune sequencing data (dated by TCRdb to 2014 to 2015). Results and caveats for the whole study, not just this receptor: Four to six TRBV segments, including TRBV5-6, TRBV5-1 and TRBV20-1, were significantly more frequent in patients than controls.

The protocol used for the library was PCR. Sequencing instrument: Illumina HiSeq 2500. To reduce PCR and sequencing biases, unique molecular identifiers were built into the TCR beta cDNA libraries. In-frame beta chains were kept once TCRdb had trimmed the public reads at Q25 with fastp and called clones with MiXCR. Identical CDR3 protein sequences are pooled into one entry, listed with their most common genes and DNA. This sample comprises about 760,000 distinct CDR3 sequences, approximately 30% of them detected only once. Around 0.56% of the sample is held by the ten biggest clonotypes. Which antigens these TCRs recognize remains unknown. Source material: blood. The receptor source for this set is a girl aged 10-17 years with multiple sclerosis.

This clonotype has more than one count but fewer than ten. J is TRBJ2-7 and V is TRBV3-1; D is unresolved. The J call may be wrong; the DNA end is better matched by TRBJ2-5. The CDR3 totals 11 residues. The V gene's germline CDR1 is LGHDT and CDR2 YNNKEL (reference sequence). The CDR3 nucleotides are TGTGCCAGCAGCCGGTTAGAGACCCAGTACTTC. It is translated as CASSRLETQYF.

This clonotype was seen a handful of times. The chain carries TRBV20-1 and TRBJ2-7; 7 nucleotides agree with TRBD1. CDR1 and CDR2 (germline): DFQATT, SNEGSKA (reference sequence). There are 15 residues in the CDR3. V was pared by 1 base and J by 2 bases, with 8 bases of the junction left unmatched. CDR3 sequence (DNA): TGCAGTGCTAGAGTCACAGGGGCTTCCCCCTACGAGCAGTACTTC. This translates into CSARVTGASPYEQYF.

This clonotype was detected only a few times. V usage is TRBV2 and J usage is TRBJ2-7, with 12 bases lining up with TRBD1. The CDR3 extends over 15 amino acids. Germline-derived CDR1 and CDR2 are SNHLY and FYNNEI. The V and J ends lost 7 bases and 4 bases, in that order; junction bases with no gene match: 8. This chain's CDR3 is CASTPGQGANYEQYF. DNA for the CDR3: TGTGCCAGCACCCCGGGACAGGGGGCAAATTACGAGCAGTACTTC. Full variable domain (missing parts from reference TRBV2 and TRBJ2-7): EPEVTQTPSHQVTQMGQEVILRCVPISNHLYFYWYRQILGQKVEFLVSFYNNEISEKSEIFDDQFSVERPDGSNFTLKIRSTKLEDSAMYFCASTPGQGANYEQYFGPGTRLTVT.

This clonotype was recorded a few times. The rearrangement links TRBV3-1 to TRBJ2-5; D gene unclear. The V end was cut by 8 bases, the J end by 3 bases, with 7 bases between. CDR3 length: 11 residues. Germline CDR1 reads LGHDT; CDR2 reads YNNKEL (reference sequence). The CDR3 protein is CASRNKETQYF. For the CDR3, the DNA is TGTGCCAGCCGTAACAAAGAGACCCAGTACTTC.

The chain's CDR3 is CASSLGSGTSGARGQYF. In DNA form, the CDR3 reads TGTGCCAGCAGCTTAGGGTCAGGGACTAGCGGGGCGAGGGGGCAGTATTTT. The V call is TRBV7-2, the J call TRBJ2-3; 13 bases fit TRBD2. After removal of 1 base from V and 11 bases from J, the junction contained 12 bases not matched to a gene. Germline CDR1 SGHTA, CDR2 FQGNSA. This CDR3 comprises 17 residues. Full variable domain (outside the CDR3, taken from reference TRBV7-2 and TRBJ2-3): GAGVSQSPSNKVTEKGKDVELRCDPISGHTALYWYRQSLGQGLEFLIYFQGNSAPDKSGLPSDRFSAERTGGSVSTLTIQRTQQEDSAVYLCASSLGSGTSGARGQYFGPGTRLTVL.

Ten or more counts support this clonotype. This chain joins TRBV20-1 and TRBJ2-7, with 7 bases fitting TRBD2. The CDR3 has 14 residues. Germline assignment: CDR1 DFQATT and CDR2 SNEGSKA (reference sequence). V trimming: 5 bases; J trimming: 6 bases; junction bases outside the gene matches: 13. The DNA for the CDR3 is TGCAGTGCTCCCGCCGGGACTACCTATATCGAGCAGTACTTC. It yields the protein CSAPAGTTYIEQYF.

This clonotype has more than one count but fewer than ten. The rearrangement joins TRBV20-1 to TRBJ2-7, with 8 bases aligning to TRBD1. Germline-derived CDR1 and CDR2 are DFQATT and SNEGSKA (reference sequence). V lost 6 bases to trimming and J lost 5 bases; unmatched junction nucleotides: 6. CDR3 length: 12 amino acids. As DNA, the CDR3 is TGCAGTGCCGACCGACAGGGGAACGAGCAGTACTTC. This sequence encodes CSADRQGNEQYF.

This clonotype has a handful of counts. The DNA of the CDR3 is TGTGCCAGCAGTCTCTACAGGGGGCAGGGAAACATTCAGTACTTC. Protein sequence: CASSLYRGQGNIQYF. This chain connects TRBV27 to TRBJ2-4; 9 bases are a match to TRBD1. V gave up 5 bases and J gave up 6 bases; unmatched junction bases: 8. Germline values: CDR1 MNHEY, CDR2 SMNVEV (reference sequence). CDR3 length: 15 amino acids.

The J gene is TRBJ1-2, the V gene TRBV18, with D unclear. Germline V lookup: CDR1 KGHSH, CDR2 LQKENI. The CDR3 sequence is 13 residues long. Trimming removed 0 bases at V and 6 bases at J, with 8 bases between. The CDR3 DNA reads TGTGCCAGCTCACCACCCCGTGCTGATGGCTACACCTTC. Encoded protein: CASSPPRADGYTF.

In its sample, this clonotype was seen a few times. The chain's CDR3 is CSARDFGQYGYTF. The DNA for the CDR3 is TGCAGTGCTAGAGATTTCGGCCAATATGGCTACACCTTC. V and J are TRBV20-1 and TRBJ1-2; D is uncertain. The V and J ends lost 0 bases and 5 bases respectively, with 10 bases between them. The CDR3 is 13 amino acids. Germline V gene lookup returns CDR1 DFQATT and CDR2 SNEGSKA (reference sequence).

The V and J genes are TRBV7-2 and TRBJ2-5; TRBD1 matches 7 bases. CDR3 size: 18 residues. Trimming cost V 5 bases and J 2 bases; bases outside gene matches: 17. CDR1 is SGHTA and CDR2 is FQGNSA in the germline V gene. As DNA, the CDR3 is TGTGCCAGCAGCCACCGTAACAGGGGATCGTTTGGTCAAGAGACCCAGTACTTC. Amino acids: CASSHRNRGSFGQETQYF.

This clonotype was counted a few times. The rearrangement links TRBV20-1 to TRBJ1-5; the match to TRBD1 covers 7 bases. This CDR3 contains 13 residues. Unmatched junction bases numbered 8, after V lost 6 bases and J lost 6 bases. Germline lookup yields CDR1 DFQATT and CDR2 SNEGSKA (reference sequence). The CDR3 here is CSAEYRGTQPQHF. The CDR3, as DNA: TGCAGTGCGGAATACAGGGGTACTCAGCCCCAGCATTTT.

The chain combines TRBV11-2 with TRBJ2-5; no reliable D call. Germline V lookup: CDR1 SGHAT, CDR2 FQNNGV. V was pared by 6 bases and J by 5 bases, with 16 bases between. The CDR3 is 14 amino acids. The CDR3 DNA reads TGTGCCAGCAGTGTGGACCCCGGTTCGGAGACCCAGTACTTC. Translated, it gives CASSVDPGSETQYF.

In this sample, this clonotype turned up a few times. The chain has TRBV25-1 and TRBJ2-7; 10 positions match TRBD1. The V segment lost 7 bases and the J segment 6 bases; nucleotides outside the gene matches: 12. The CDR3 totals 15 residues. In germline, CDR1 is MGHDK, CDR2 SYGVNS. The chain's CDR3 is CASITPGQGFCEQYF. CDR3 DNA sequence: TGTGCCAGCATCACTCCGGGACAGGGGTTCTGCGAGCAGTACTTC.

This rearrangement joins TRBV11-1 to TRBJ2-7; a possible D gene is TRBD2 (6 bases). Trimming took 5 bases from V and 0 from J, leaving 11 bases between them. The CDR3 is 14 residues long. Germline loops: CDR1 SGHAT, CDR2 FQDESV (reference sequence). The CDR3 DNA sequence: TGTGCCAGCAGCCCCGGGGGACTCTCCTACGAGCAGTACTTC. Amino acids: CASSPGGLSYEQYF. The full variable domain, rest sourced from reference TRBV11-1 and TRBJ2-7, is EAEVAQSPRYKITEKSQAVAFWCDPISGHATLYWYRQILGQGPELLVQFQDESVVDDSQLPKDRFSAERLKGVDSTLKIQPAELGDSAMYLCASSPGGLSYEQYFGPGTRLTVT.

This clonotype was detected a few times. The chain uses TRBV28 and TRBJ2-3; TRBD2 is a possible D gene (6 bases). Germline values: CDR1 MDHEN, CDR2 SYDVKM. CDR3 length: 18 residues. V was trimmed by 2 bases and J by 0 bases, leaving 18 bases between them. CDR3 sequence reads: CASSLEVLGGSSTDTQYF. CDR3 sequence (DNA): TGTGCCAGCAGTTTAGAGGTCCTCGGGGGATCTAGCACAGATACGCAGTATTTT.